This T cell receptor (beta chain) was sequenced in a study of cytomegalovirus exposure and HLA in healthy donors (dated by TCRdb to 2015 to 2018). A note on the overall study: An earlier analysis of roughly 500 of the donors reported approximately 300 Gb of sequence data and approximately 120 million unique TCR beta sequences obtained from about 180 million T cells. About 280 gigabases of sequencing data and about 92 million unique TCR sequences made up an early release that covered approximately 620 HLA-typed donors. Among the roughly 410 genotyped donors, around 81% belonged to the genetic ancestry cluster associated with self-reported Caucasian donors. The aim of the study was to test whether cataloging public T cell receptors could identify signatures of past pathogen exposure. The T cell repertoires of several hundred subjects were profiled by immunosequencing and related to cytomegalovirus serostatus. In addition to the first cohort of 666 subjects, a separate validation cohort of 130 or so different subjects was used. To predict cytomegalovirus infection status, the study combined high-throughput TCR immunosequencing, statistical association of individual TCRs with disease status, and machine learning. To study patterns of TCR occurrence, a later analysis re-analyzed previously published TCR beta repertoires from 650 to 750 donors and added high-resolution HLA genotyping. In the later analysis, no new phenotypic data were used to find candidate immune exposures; instead, reliance was placed on TCR beta sequences and their occurrence across donors. In an earlier analysis of several hundred of the donors, high-throughput TCR beta sequencing was used to judge whether each TCR beta V gene segment behaved as functional or pseudogenic. Donor age, sex, ethnicity and CMV serostatus were compiled together with the repertoire data. A later genetic analysis took genome-wide SNP genotypes for about three fifths of the roughly 670 donors and used that subset as a discovery cohort. All discovery cohort repertoires had been generated on a single sequencing platform. Class I and class II HLA loci were covered by the typing at four-digit resolution. The number of typed donors differed by locus: about 620-630 for A, B, C, DRB1 and DQB1; 500 to 550 for DQA1; 600 to 610 for DPA1; and about 450 for DPB1. Because of strong linkage in the cohort, four to six DR-DQ haplotypes were treated as single units for association and clustering. On average, roughly 250,000 unique TCR beta nucleotide sequences were sequenced per donor among fewer than 500 genotyped donors of the cohort, with roughly 18% of those sequences being non-productive.

The germline V gene (reference sequence) supplies CDR1 SGHNT and CDR2 YYREEE. Its CDR3 holds 15 amino acids, cysteine through phenylalanine. Just CDR3 DNA is preserved here, 45 bases in frame from base 1. From V the trimming removes 2 bases and from J it removes 1 base, while the gene matches leave 1 base of the junction unaccounted for. Paper-wide results and their limitations: A later analysis associated 16,951 TCR beta sequences with specific HLA alleles at a false discovery rate of 0.05. Only TCR beta chains were sequenced in this cohort, and the absence of alpha or paired-chain data limited detectable features. Because the 87-base-pair reads could not distinguish some IMGT-functional V segments, including TRBV6-2 and TRBV6-3, those segments were excluded. In vitro tests confirmed that a few of the cytomegalovirus-associated TCR beta chains recognize cytomegalovirus antigens. Correlated functional status among segregating V segments might be attributable to linkage disequilibrium, but an unknown experimental factor could not be ruled out. A cluster of highly shared sequence variants was judged likely to be a technical artifact of the sequencing pipeline. In the study, around 150 TCR beta chains were listed as associated with cytomegalovirus. Most CMV-associated TCR beta chains appeared to be HLA-restricted in a later analysis, and the HLA associations seemed to be driven largely by CMV exposure. The authors suggested that the approach could potentially be extended to other disease states and immunological phenotypes. In a later genetic analysis, a missense DCLRE1C variant was associated with V-gene and J-gene trimming of TCR beta chains, and the association was replicated in an independent cohort. The earlier analysis of about 600 of the donors excluded about 16 rarely observed V segments, including chromosome 9 orphons, because counts were too low. A further reported finding was that TCR beta sequences accurately predicted the HLA-A and HLA-B alleles for most subjects in the first cohort. In a later analysis, HLA-associated TCR beta chains showed more clonal expansion and lower generation probabilities than non-associated chains that were equally common. The classifier was reported to diagnose cytomegalovirus status with high specificity and sensitivity in both the original and validation cohorts. Across donors, most TCR sequences were observed very rarely, whereas some public TCRs were present in many individuals. Because some donors lacked HLA typing at each locus, the association tests relied only on the typed subset. Assigning TCR associations to individual alleles was difficult when HLA alleles, especially DR and DQ, strongly co-occurred. Roughly uniform sequencing depth across donors was assumed in presence/absence analyses, although this assumption may not hold. CMV serostatus was the only immune exposure information available for the cohort. Several of the top co-occurrence clusters appeared to be linked to parvovirus B19, influenza, CMV and Epstein-Barr virus, according to a later analysis. Compared with the roughly 720-donor mean, donors in an Asian-associated ancestry cluster had fewer N-insertions in productive TCRs, according to a later genetic analysis. In an earlier analysis of some 500 of the donors, most TCR beta V segments appeared in productive rearrangements about 90% or about 30% of the time, broadly matching IMGT annotations. According to a later analysis, TCR association rates differed among HLA loci, with DRB1 alleles showing the most associated TCRs and HLA-C alleles showing the fewest.

The cohort was made up of about 670 healthy bone marrow donors. Cohort members were all nominally healthy when sampled, although unrecorded immune exposures were likely present. The donor was CMV seropositive and belonged to the group of a few hundred seropositive cohort members. A peripheral blood sample was provided by each donor, and peripheral blood mononuclear cells were used for TCR beta sequencing. The Qiagen DNeasy Blood Extraction Kit was used to extract genomic DNA from the blood cell samples. Turning to this clone: Its antigen remains unidentified. Base-call qualities are not available, and no considerably larger clone is one nucleotide away.

Library generation was performed with the immunoSEQ multiplex PCR assay. For the multiplex PCR, a mixture combining 60 forward primers for TCR Vbeta segments and 13 reverse primers for TCR Jbeta segments was used. A multiplex PCR assay on genomic DNA amplified the CDR3 region of rearranged TCR beta genes. Amplified TCR beta libraries were sequenced as 87-base-pair reads on the Illumina HiSeq System. From the authors' description of their analysis: In a later analysis, tens of millions of unique TCR beta chains were counted across the 500 to 850 repertoires, and roughly 9.9 million of these chains were shared by at least two donors. To remove PCR and sequencing errors, raw reads were error-corrected and collapsed into unique sequences using a nearest-neighbor algorithm that merged closely related sequences. Alignment of CDR3 sequences to IMGT reference sequences was used to assign V, D and J gene segments. For a sequence to be retained, at least a six-nucleotide match to both a V gene segment and a J gene segment was required. A rearrangement counted as productive if the CDR3 had no stop codons and remained in frame with V and J, and every other rearrangement counted as non-productive. Following IMGT convention, CDR3 was defined as the stretch from the second conserved V-encoded cysteine up to the conserved J-encoded phenylalanine. Sequences without an unambiguous match to a single V gene segment were excluded from the earlier analysis of approximately 600 of the donors. An earlier analysis of some 500 of the donors classified V segments as functional when productive rearrangements were above 56.7% and as segregating when the standard deviation between donors was above 5%. A statistical classification framework was developed to diagnose cytomegalovirus status using the catalog of TCR beta chain sequences. In a later analysis, TCR nucleotide sequences were compared against IMGT/GENE-DB human TR gene sequences so that V and J genes could be assigned. In a later analysis, CDR3 sequences and most-parsimonious VDJ recombination scenarios were assigned using the TCRdist pipeline. In a later analysis, every TCR beta chain was defined by the combination of its CDR3 amino acid sequence and its V-gene family, and reads without a unique V-gene family were dropped. In a later analysis, a few hundred highly shared, low-generation-probability nucleotide sequences were removed to address suspected cross-contamination and a sequencing artifact. In a later analysis, a clonal expansion index was calculated for each public chain from normalized within-repertoire ranks of inferred template counts. In a later analysis, generation probabilities were computed using a VDJ recombination model fitted to out-of-frame rearrangements, and the results were checked against IGoR. Hypergeometric tests were used in a later analysis to score TCR-TCR, TCR-HLA and TCR-CMV co-occurrence, with a repertoire-size bias correction applied to the TCR pairs. False discovery rates were estimated in a later analysis by permuting HLA or CMV assignments 20 times. In a later analysis, co-occurring TCRs were grouped using DBSCAN, and TCRdist sequence similarity was added for clustering within HLA-allele-positive subsets. Repertoires with fewer than 30,000 or more than 120,000 public chains were left out of co-occurrence clustering, as were a handful of repertoires with anomalous nucleotide sharing. Entries here come from immuneACCESS through TCRdb and include only in-frame sequences with V and J called. Some clones fail to appear in such tables; in the studies checked, an unresolved V gene covers under half of the shortfall, and the cause of the remainder is unknown. For V, J and clone size, that table is used; D and trimming come from the DNA. The sample includes 65,000 to 85,000 clones, with 65% to 70% observed a single time. The ten largest clones add up to 14% of the sample.

The chain uses TRBV5-4 and TRBJ2-2, with 8 bases in between that match TRBD2. Sequencing was carried out using PBMCs. The sequence came from a male donor in good health and CMV-seropositive. CDR3 sequence: CASSLAGVNTGELFF. Read as DNA, the sequence is TGTGCCAGCAGCTTAGCGGGAGTGAACACCGGGGAGCTGTTTTTT.